A selection of T cell receptor beta chains follows, all from one sample in a study of vaccination and CD4 T cells after COVID-19. TCRdb re-derived calls from the PCR reads in MiXCR, one entry per CDR3 protein. The table lists about 17,000 distinct CDR3 sequences, under 55% of them singletons, with approximately 13% in the top ten. What these receptors recognize is not known. Sequencing used CD4+ T cells from blood, cultured in vitro, obtained about 7 months after SARS-CoV-2 vaccination. The receptors come from a human donor who had recovered from COVID-19. Both conserved end residues are part of each CDR3. The order of the fields is V gene, clone size, J gene, D gene, CDR3 protein, CDR3 DNA. The D gene is left open where the match is weak. Expanded clones get a size class; other rows say once, few or many, or leave the size out.

>TRBV20-1|.|TRBJ1-5|TRBD1
CSASQGEGDNQPQHF
TGCAGTGCTAGCCAGGGGGAAGGGGACAATCAGCCCCAGCATTTT
>TRBV20-1|few|TRBJ1-5|.
CSARDRVGGDQPQHF
TGCAGTGCTAGAGATCGGGTAGGGGGGGATCAGCCCCAGCATTTT
>TRBV7-2|.|TRBJ2-5|.
CASSFPGGGTETQYF
TGTGCCAGCAGCTTTCCGGGGGGCGGGACGGAGACCCAGTACTTC
>TRBV20-1|.|TRBJ2-1|TRBD2
CSANRGLAGVGEQFF
TGCAGTGCTAATAGGGGACTAGCGGGAGTTGGTGAGCAGTTCTTC
>TRBV20-1|.|TRBJ1-5|.
CSASTPWGNQPQHF
TGCAGTGCTAGTACTCCGTGGGGTAATCAGCCCCAGCATTTT
>TRBV6-1|few|TRBJ2-7|.
CASRPGWAGGSHEQYF
TGTGCCAGCAGGCCAGGGTGGGCAGGGGGGAGCCACGAGCAGTACTTC
>TRBV20-1|few|TRBJ1-5|.
CSASSRGNQPQHF
TGCAGTGCTAGTAGCAGGGGAAATCAGCCCCAGCATTTT
>TRBV19|.|TRBJ2-7|.
CASSIRGNSYEQYF
TGTGCCAGTAGTATTAGGGGTAACTCCTACGAGCAGTACTTC
>TRBV6-4|.|TRBJ2-5|.
CASTVGGQGTRETQYF
TGTGCCAGCACCGTGGGGGGGCAGGGGACACGAGAGACCCAGTACTTC
>TRBV4-3|once|TRBJ2-3|.
CASSQDKADTQYF
TGCGCCAGCAGCCAAGATAAAGCAGATACGCAGTATTTT
>TRBV11-3|.|TRBJ1-1|.
CASSLEAGTEAFF
TGTGCCAGCAGCTTAGAGGCTGGCACTGAAGCTTTCTTT
>TRBV21-1|.|TRBJ1-2|.
CASSLGKGNYGYTF
TGTGCCAGCAGCCTCGGAAAAGGTAACTATGGCTACACCTTC
>TRBV11-3|few|TRBJ1-1|.
CASSQNSEAFF
TGTGCCAGCAGCCAGAACTCTGAAGCTTTCTTT
>TRBV6-5|.|TRBJ1-5|.
CASSYSISGNQPQHF
TGTGCCAGCAGTTACTCGATCTCAGGGAATCAGCCCCAGCATTTT
>TRBV6-1|.|TRBJ2-7|.
CASRPGRTYEQYF
TGTGCCAGCAGACCCGGGCGGACCTACGAGCAGTACTTC
>TRBV20-1|few|TRBJ1-1|.
CSARDRVSYTEAFF
TGCAGTGCTAGAGACAGGGTCAGTTATACTGAAGCTTTCTTT
>TRBV20-1|.|TRBJ2-7|.
CSARDPQVPHEQYF
TGCAGTGCTAGAGATCCGCAGGTTCCCCACGAGCAGTACTTC
>TRBV2|.|TRBJ2-5|.
CATQSPGETQYF
TGTGCCACCCAGTCTCCGGGGGAGACCCAGTACTTC
>TRBV7-9|.|TRBJ2-5|.
CASSWGAGTVQETQYF
TGTGCCAGCAGCTGGGGGGCGGGGACAGTCCAAGAGACCCAGTACTTC
>TRBV24-1|few|TRBJ1-5|TRBD1
CATSGAGGQNQPQHF
TGTGCCACCAGTGGGGCAGGGGGCCAAAATCAGCCCCAGCATTTT
>TRBV20-1|.|TRBJ2-7|TRBD2
CSARLAGGTYEQYF
TGCAGTGCTAGACTAGCGGGAGGTACCTACGAGCAGTACTTC
>TRBV7-9|.|TRBJ2-1|.
CASSLARRIQQFF
TGTGCCAGCAGCTTAGCTAGGAGGATTCAGCAGTTCTTC
>TRBV27|.|TRBJ2-1|.
CATKWILRGNEQFF
TGTGCCACCAAATGGATCCTACGTGGGAATGAGCAGTTCTTC
>TRBV25-1|.|TRBJ2-5|.
CASGSTRGETQYF
TGTGCCAGTGGATCTACGAGGGGGGAGACCCAGTACTTC
>TRBV6-1|few|TRBJ2-5|TRBD1
CASSDRQGLGETQYF
TGTGCCAGCAGTGATCGACAGGGGCTAGGGGAGACCCAGTACTTC
>TRBV15|few|TRBJ2-3|TRBD2
CATSSYGTRRGTDTQYF
TGTGCCACCAGCAGCTACGGGACTAGACGTGGCACAGATACGCAGTATTTT
>TRBV6-1|.|TRBJ2-7|.
CASIGPGSYEQYF
TGTGCCAGCATAGGTCCAGGCAGTTACGAGCAGTACTTC
>TRBV2|.|TRBJ1-2|.
CASSVAGTVGYTF
TGTGCCAGCAGCGTCGCGGGTACAGTTGGCTACACCTTC
>TRBV20-1|.|TRBJ2-4|.
CSASPRGGFQNIQYF
TGCAGTGCTAGCCCCAGGGGGGGGTTCCAAAACATTCAGTACTTC
>TRBV7-9|once|TRBJ2-7|TRBD1
CASSLGDRVVEQYF
TGTGCCAGCAGCTTAGGGGACAGGGTGGTTGAGCAGTACTTC
>TRBV7-9|few|TRBJ1-6|TRBD1
CASSSRTGGSSPLHF
TGTGCCAGCAGCTCCCGGACAGGGGGCTCTTCACCCCTCCACTTT
>TRBV11-3|few|TRBJ2-1|.
CASSQDGGRGNEQFF
TGTGCCAGCAGCCAGGATGGAGGGCGAGGCAATGAGCAGTTCTTC
>TRBV7-9|.|TRBJ1-6|.
CASSSYSGSPLHF
TGTGCCAGCAGCTCATATTCTGGATCACCCCTCCACTTT
>TRBV7-2|.|TRBJ2-2|.
CASTQTYYTGELFF
TGTGCCAGCACCCAAACTTATTACACCGGGGAGCTGTTTTTT
>TRBV7-3|.|TRBJ1-1|.
CASSLTGQTEAFF
TGTGCCAGCAGCTTAACAGGACAGACAGAAGCTTTCTTT
>TRBV15|.|TRBJ1-2|TRBD1
CATSRGDSYNYGYTF
TGTGCCACCAGCAGGGGGGACAGTTATAACTATGGCTACACCTTC
>TRBV29-1|.|TRBJ2-1|.
CSVVGEGYEQFF
TGCAGCGTTGTGGGGGAAGGCTATGAGCAGTTCTTC
>TRBV6-5|few|TRBJ1-1|TRBD1
CASSSHGLDRERFAEAFF
TGTGCCAGCAGTTCCCACGGACTTGACAGGGAACGGTTTGCTGAAGCTTTCTTT
>TRBV27|few|TRBJ1-5|TRBD1
CASGGTGGNQPQHF
TGTGCCAGCGGCGGGACAGGGGGGAATCAGCCCCAGCATTTT
>TRBV4-1|few|TRBJ2-2|TRBD2
CAAGGWAGELFF
TGCGCCGCGGGGGGTTGGGCCGGGGAGCTGTTTTTT
>TRBV7-2|large|TRBJ2-5|.
CASSLVAASETQYF
TGTGCCAGCAGCTTAGTCGCGGCATCAGAGACCCAGTACTTC
>TRBV12-3/TRBV12-4|.|TRBJ1-2|.
CASSLTQGYGYTF
TGTGCCAGCAGTTTGACACAGGGCTATGGCTACACCTTC
>TRBV6-1|few|TRBJ2-5|.
CASNRGQEETQYF
TGTGCCAGCAATCGAGGGCAAGAAGAGACCCAGTACTTC
>TRBV27|.|TRBJ2-3|.
CASTTWGGADTQYF
TGTGCCAGCACTACGTGGGGGGGCGCAGATACGCAGTATTTT
>TRBV27|few|TRBJ2-2|.
CASRLLAPPGELFF
TGTGCCAGCAGGCTACTAGCCCCACCCGGGGAGCTGTTTTTT
>TRBV19|.|TRBJ1-1|TRBD1
CASTITRDRESETAFF
TGTGCCAGTACCATTACCCGGGACAGGGAATCTGAGACAGCTTTCTTT
>TRBV2|.|TRBJ2-7|TRBD1
CASREDRVSYEQYF
TGTGCCAGCAGGGAGGACAGGGTATCGTACGAGCAGTACTTC
>TRBV10-3|.|TRBJ2-1|TRBD1
CAISRDRVGGEQFF
TGTGCCATCAGCAGGGACAGGGTTGGAGGGGAGCAGTTCTTC
>TRBV19|few|TRBJ1-5|.
CASSVDRNQPQHF
TGTGCCAGTAGTGTAGACCGCAATCAGCCCCAGCATTTT
>TRBV7-3|.|TRBJ2-1|TRBD2
CASSFSGRSNEQFF
TGTGCCAGCAGCTTTAGCGGGAGAAGCAATGAGCAGTTCTTC
>TRBV20-1|.|TRBJ2-5|.
CSARAGIEETQYF
TGCAGTGCTAGGGCCGGGATCGAAGAGACCCAGTACTTC